This T cell receptor (beta chain) was observed in a study of shared clonotypes between healthy human individuals. Whole-study results and caveats: Estimated richness values were generally larger in naive subsets than in memory subsets.

The naive CD8 fraction comprised CD45RO-negative cells positively selected for CCR7 and excluded terminally differentiated effector memory CD45RA+ cells. Of note for this clone: No antigen is known for it.

Execution of the assay was at deep level. Replicate PCRs for sorted subsets used 200 ng DNA; this equaled 25,000 to 30,000 T cell genomes. Sequencing was performed with immunoSEQ multiplex PCR; in TCRdb, only in-frame clones are kept and a portion is missing. Of about 2 million clones listed, approximately 94% were seen once; the top ten hold approximately 1.2%. V lost 5 bases, J lost 0 bases, and 14 bases lay in between. The CDR3 is made up of 16 amino acids. CDR1 and CDR2 (germline): SEHNR, FQNEAQ (reference sequence). Sequencing used naive CD8+ T cells sorted from blood. The sequence came from a man between 18 and 29 years old in good health. The chain is built from TRBV7-9 and TRBJ2-1, with a tentative D call TRBD1 (6 bases). CDR3 residues: CASSPTGTSSYNEQFF. As DNA, the CDR3 is TGTGCCAGCAGCCCTACAGGGACCAGCTCCTACAATGAGCAGTTCTTC.